Listed here are 32 T cell receptor beta chains from one sample, sequenced in a study of blood T cell repertoires in COVID-19. This table comes from immunoSEQ multiplex PCR, and its TCRdb copy is limited to in-frame clones, with some not included. The sample holds 200,000 to 250,000 clones, 86% seen once. The source material was peripheral blood. The receptor set was obtained from a woman in her forties or fifties with COVID-19, enrolled during active disease.

The genes are TRBV3-1 (or the pseudogene TRBV3-2) and TRBJ1-4; 9 bases align to TRBD1. The CDR3 has 13 residues. Germline lookup yields CDR1 LGHDT and CDR2 YNNKEL (reference sequence). V was pared by 2 bases and J by 11 bases, with 3 bases of the junction left unmatched. In DNA, the CDR3 is TGTGCCAGCAGCCAAAAACAGGGGGCGAAACTGTTTTTT. Protein: CASSQKQGAKLFF.

The rearrangement uses TRBV7-8 and TRBJ1-3; perhaps TRBD1 as D (6 bases). CDR3 length equals 17 residues. The germline CDR1 and CDR2 sequences are SGHVS and FQNEAQ. V lost 3 bases and J lost 0, with 15 bases in between. CDR3 sequence: CASSFRGGLGSGNTIYF. In DNA form, the CDR3 reads TGTGCCAGCAGCTTTAGGGGGGGACTTGGCTCTGGAAACACCATATATTTT. Full variable domain (missing parts from reference TRBV7-8 and TRBJ1-3): GAGVSQSPRYKVAKRGQDVALRCDPISGHVSLFWYQQALGQGPEFLTYFQNEAQLDKSGLPSDRFFAERPEGSVSTLKIQRTQQEDSAVYLCASSFRGGLGSGNTIYFGEGSWLTVV.

A single count supports this clone. This chain joins TRBV27 and TRBJ1-2; D uncertain. Between the trimmed V and J ends, which lost 3 bases and 8 bases, there was a span of 10 bases. This CDR3 has 12 amino acids. Germline CDR1 is MNHEY and CDR2 is SMNVEV (reference sequence). The CDR3 DNA sequence: TGTGCCAGCAGTTTGTCGGGGAGGGGCTACACCTTC. It codes for CASSLSGRGYTF.

About this clone: The junction shows a germline mismatch at one end, possibly a read error. The rearrangement links TRBV19 to TRBJ1-1, with 7 bases matching TRBD1. The germline V gene encodes CDR1 LNHDA and CDR2 SQIVND (reference sequence). This CDR3 is 13 amino acids long. Written as DNA, the CDR3 is TGTGCCAGCAGTAGACAGGGAAGAACTGAAGCTTTCTTT. Protein product: CASSRQGRTEAFF.

The V gene is TRBV12-5, the J gene TRBJ2-3, with 7 bases matching TRBD1. The V gene end was trimmed by 7 bases and the J gene end by 10 bases; junction bases not matched to a gene: 5. The CDR3 contains 11 residues. Per germline, CDR1 LGHNT and CDR2 FRNRAP. The CDR3 DNA sequence: TGTGCTAGTGAGGGGGCGCGGGCGCAGTATTTT. Translation gives CASEGARAQYF.

This clone was seen once. The V call is TRBV15, the J call TRBJ2-7, with a weak D call TRBD1 (5 bases). Germline values: CDR1 LNHNV, CDR2 YYDKDF (reference sequence). The CDR3 sequence is 15 residues long. Trimming stripped 0 bases from V and 7 bases from J, with 16 bases between. The CDR3 is CATSRDETASTEQYF. The DNA for the CDR3 is TGTGCCACCAGCAGAGATGAGACAGCCTCTACGGAGCAGTACTTC.

This chain connects TRBV12-3 or TRBV12-4 to TRBJ1-1; D remains ambiguous. The CDR3 spans 13 residues. V lost 2 bases to trimming and J lost 0 bases, with 4 bases between them. The CDR3 reads CASSLSMNTEAFF. The CDR3 coding sequence is TGTGCCAGCAGTTTAAGCATGAACACTGAAGCTTTCTTT.

V usage is TRBV2 and J usage is TRBJ2-4; 8 bases are a match to TRBD1. Germline values: CDR1 SNHLY, CDR2 FYNNEI. This CDR3 has 14 residues. The V gene end was trimmed by 6 bases and the J gene end by 6 bases; junction bases not matched to a gene: 7. Here the CDR3 reads CASSYGQGGNIQYF. CDR3 sequence (DNA): TGTGCCAGCAGCTATGGACAGGGAGGAAACATTCAGTACTTC.

A single count supports this clone. The chain is built from TRBV5-6 and TRBJ1-4, with TRBD1 identical over 9 bases. J lost 8 bases, V lost 0 bases, and 5 bases had no gene match. This CDR3 is built from 15 residues. Germline CDR1 SGHDT, CDR2 YYEEEE. DNA of the CDR3: TGTGCCAGCAGCTTGGCGGGACAGGGCCGCGAAAAACTGTTTTTT. Amino acids: CASSLAGQGREKLFF.

The chain carries TRBV7-2 and TRBJ2-7, with 10 bases fitting TRBD1. The germline V gene encodes CDR1 SGHTA and CDR2 FQGNSA. The CDR3 spans 14 residues. The J segment lost 6 bases and the V segment lost 5 bases, leaving 7 bases of the junction unmatched. CDR3 coding DNA: TGTGCCAGCAGCCAAAGACAGGGGGCAGGCGAGCAGTACTTC. This sequence encodes CASSQRQGAGEQYF.

V usage is TRBV27 and J usage is TRBJ2-4, with D perhaps matching TRBD2 (5 bases). V lost 3 bases to trimming and J lost 8 bases, with 5 bases between them. Germline V gene lookup returns CDR1 MNHEY and CDR2 SMNVEV (reference sequence). This CDR3 contains 11 residues. The CDR3 region has the DNA TGTGCCAGCAGTTTGGGAGACATTCAGTACTTC. Its protein is CASSLGDIQYF.

The rearrangement uses TRBV5-4 and TRBJ1-2, with TRBD1 identical over 9 bases. The CDR3 spans 15 residues. CDR1 is SGHNT and CDR2 is YYREEE in the germline V gene (reference sequence). With V trimmed by 4 bases and J by 8 bases, 12 bases remained unmatched. The CDR3 here is CASSLPGQGMRGYTF. The CDR3 DNA reads TGTGCCAGCAGCCTTCCGGGACAGGGCATGCGGGGCTACACCTTC.

J is TRBJ2-1 and V is TRBV19; TRBD2 matches 10 bases. CDR1 LNHDA and CDR2 SQIVND come from the germline V gene (reference sequence). Trimming at V came to 3 bases and at J to 8 bases, leaving 7 bases not matched to a gene. The CDR3 length is 15 residues. CDR3 protein: CASSILSGGADEQFF. The CDR3 coding sequence is TGTGCCAGTAGTATTCTCAGCGGGGGGGCCGATGAGCAGTTCTTC.

This clone has more than one count but fewer than ten. The chain employs TRBV19 and TRBJ1-6; D is unresolved. Germline V lookup: CDR1 LNHDA, CDR2 SQIVND (reference sequence). Trimming cost V 3 bases and J 0 bases, with 6 bases left between them. The CDR3 loop spans 15 amino acids. The CDR3 is CASSMASSYNSPLHF. In nucleotides, the CDR3 is TGTGCCAGTAGTATGGCCAGCTCCTATAATTCACCCCTCCACTTT.

Of note for this clone: Other DNA sequences in the sample encode the same CDR3. The rearrangement links TRBV10-1 to TRBJ2-3, with 9 bases aligning to TRBD1. Germline V gene sequence: CDR1 WNHNN, CDR2 SYGVQD (reference sequence). The ends lost 2 bases at V and 3 bases at J; junction bases unmatched: 3. This CDR3 has 15 residues. DNA of the CDR3: TGCGCCAGCAGTGAGCCTGGACAGGGGACAGATACGCAGTATTTT. Protein product: CASSEPGQGTDTQYF.

This chain connects TRBV9 to TRBJ1-4; 10 nucleotides line up with TRBD1. The CDR3 is 16 amino acids. CDR1 is SGDLS and CDR2 is YYNGEE in the germline V gene. Trimming took 3 bases from V and 8 from J; bases not matched to a gene: 10. The CDR3 region is CASSADRGRIGEKLFF. For the CDR3, the DNA is TGTGCCAGCAGCGCCGACAGGGGGCGTATTGGAGAAAAACTGTTTTTT.

This chain uses TRBV9 with TRBJ2-1, with D possibly TRBD2 on 6 matching bases. This CDR3 region has 15 residues. V lost 0 bases and J lost 4, with 11 bases in between. CDR1 is SGDLS and CDR2 is YYNGEE in the germline V gene. The DNA for the CDR3 is TGTGCCAGCAGCGTAGAGGCGGGGATTTACAATGAGCAGTTCTTC. This sequence encodes CASSVEAGIYNEQFF.

The genes are TRBV6-5 and TRBJ2-2, with D possibly being TRBD2 (5 bases). Trimming left V 5 bases short and J 9 bases short, with 16 bases between. The CDR3 sequence is 14 residues long. The germline CDR1 and CDR2 sequences are MNHEY and SVGAGI. CDR3 sequence: CASSNSGLPRELFF. For the CDR3, the DNA is TGTGCCAGCAGTAACAGTGGACTGCCAAGGGAGCTGTTTTTT.

In DNA form, the CDR3 reads TGCGCCAGCAGCCAAGGGAATGGCCAGGATGAAGCTTTCTTT. This encodes CASSQGNGQDEAFF. The V gene is TRBV4-1, the J gene TRBJ1-1; D is undetermined. Trimming removed 1 base from V and 7 bases from J, with 13 bases in between. This CDR3 spans 14 amino acids. CDR1 is MGHRA, CDR2 YSYEKL, per germline.

The J gene is TRBJ1-2, the V gene TRBV12-3 or TRBV12-4, with D hard to call. V lost 4 bases, J lost 4 bases, and 4 bases lay in between. The CDR3 extends over 11 amino acids. CDR3 loop: CASSYTYGYTF. The CDR3 nucleotides read TGTGCCAGCAGTTACACCTATGGCTACACCTTC.

The rearrangement joins TRBV11-2 to TRBJ1-5, with a weak D call TRBD1 (6 bases). CDR3 size: 13 residues. Germline V gene lookup returns CDR1 SGHAT and CDR2 FQNNGV. V lost 3 bases and J lost 4, with 7 bases in between. The CDR3 region has the DNA TGTGCCAGCAGCTTGGGACATAATCAGCCCCAGCATTTT. Protein product: CASSLGHNQPQHF.

V and J are TRBV14 and TRBJ1-1, with D possibly TRBD1 on 5 matching bases. From germline, CDR1 is SGHDN and CDR2 FVKESK. The CDR3 is 14 residues long. The V end was cut by 1 base, the J end by 3 bases, with 9 bases between. CDR3: CASSQVAGDTEAFF. The CDR3 DNA follows: TGTGCCAGCAGCCAAGTTGCGGGGGACACTGAAGCTTTCTTT.

The genes are TRBV5-1 and TRBJ2-7; 7 positions agree with TRBD2. The V gene end was trimmed by 4 bases and the J gene end by 4 bases; junction bases not matched to a gene: 8. Germline lookup yields CDR1 SGHRS and CDR2 YFSETQ. CDR3 size: 14 residues. This CDR3 is CASSPSGRGYEQYV. CDR3 sequence (DNA): TGCGCCAGCAGCCCCTCGGGGAGGGGATACGAGCAGTACGTC.

The CDR3 nucleotides read TGCGCCAGCAGCCAAGGGCTAGCGGGGGTAGCATACGAGCAGTACGTC. Translation gives CASSQGLAGVAYEQYV. The chain employs TRBV4-1 and TRBJ2-7, with 10 bases aligning to TRBD2. Looked up from germline, CDR1 is MGHRA and CDR2 is YSYEKL. The V gene end was trimmed by 1 base and the J gene end by 4 bases; junction bases not matched to a gene: 7. The CDR3 sequence is 16 residues long.

This clone was seen more than once but under ten times. The chain is built from TRBV14 and TRBJ1-6; D gene ambiguous. The CDR3 totals 17 residues. Germline lookup yields CDR1 SGHDN and CDR2 FVKESK. V was cut by 0 bases and J by 0 bases, with 9 bases left in between. The CDR3 sequence: CASSQDARSSYNSPLHF. The CDR3 DNA sequence: TGTGCCAGCAGCCAAGATGCGAGGAGCTCCTATAATTCACCCCTCCACTTT.

The chain recombines TRBV30 with TRBJ2-3; D possibly corresponds to TRBD2 (5 bases). There are 16 residues in the CDR3. V lost 0 bases and J lost 0, with 13 bases in between. Germline CDR1 GTSNPN, CDR2 SVGIG (reference sequence). The CDR3 region has the DNA TGTGCCTGGAGTGTACAAGGAGGTTTCAGCACAGATACGCAGTATTTT. Protein sequence: CAWSVQGGFSTDTQYF. Filled out from reference TRBV30 and TRBJ2-3, the complete variable domain reads SQTIHQWPATLVQPVGSPLSLECTVEGTSNPNLYWYRQAAGRGLQLLFYSVGIGQISSEVPQNLSASRPQDRQFILSSKKLLLSDSGFYLCAWSVQGGFSTDTQYFGPGTRLTVL.

This clone was seen just once. The chain recombines TRBV2 with TRBJ1-2, with 7 bases identical to TRBD1. With V trimmed by 7 bases and J by 2 bases, 4 bases remained unmatched. Germline CDR1 reads SNHLY; CDR2 reads FYNNEI. This CDR3 spans 13 amino acids. The CDR3 sequence: CASTEDRNYGYTF. The CDR3, as DNA: TGTGCCAGCACCGAGGACAGGAACTATGGCTACACCTTC. The full variable domain, rest sourced from reference TRBV2 and TRBJ1-2, is EPEVTQTPSHQVTQMGQEVILRCVPISNHLYFYWYRQILGQKVEFLVSFYNNEISEKSEIFDDQFSVERPDGSNFTLKIRSTKLEDSAMYFCASTEDRNYGYTFGSGTRLTVV.

The CDR3 DNA follows: TGCGCCAGCAGCTCCAATCTTCCAGGACACAGGCTGAACACCGGGGAGCTGTTTTTT. Encoded protein: CASSSNLPGHRLNTGELFF. This rearrangement joins TRBV5-1 to TRBJ2-2, with D possibly TRBD1 on 5 matching bases. CDR1 SGHRS and CDR2 YFSETQ come from the germline V gene. CDR3 size: 19 residues. V was shortened by 3 bases and J by 1 base, with 22 bases between the two germline ends.

The chain has TRBV28 and TRBJ1-6; TRBD1 matches at 7 bases. Germline V gene data show CDR1 as MDHEN and CDR2 as SYDVKM. V dropped 2 bases and J dropped 5; count of bases not matched to a gene: 3. The CDR3 consists of 15 residues. In DNA form, the CDR3 reads TGTGCCAGCAGTTTAAGGGACAGAGATAATTCACCCCTCCACTTT. Translation: CASSLRDRDNSPLHF.

This CDR3 reads CAISGEGQGLYGYTF. The CDR3 DNA reads TGTGCCATCAGTGGCGAGGGACAGGGGTTATATGGCTACACCTTC. This chain joins TRBV10-3 and TRBJ1-2; 10 nucleotides align to TRBD1. The CDR3 extends over 15 amino acids. J gave up 5 bases and V 4 bases, and 7 bases lay outside the gene matches. Germline values: CDR1 ENHRY, CDR2 SYGVKD.

This chain joins TRBV13 and TRBJ2-3; 9 bases map to TRBD2. Per germline, CDR1 PRHDT and CDR2 FYEKMQ (reference sequence). The CDR3 is 18 residues long. V lost 1 base, J lost 1 base, and 9 bases stayed unmatched. For the CDR3, the DNA is TGTGCCAGCAGCTTAGTGACCTTAGCGGGGGTGGGCACAGATACGCAGTATTTT. Translating gives CASSLVTLAGVGTDTQYF. The full variable domain, with the rest looked up from reference TRBV13 and TRBJ2-3, is AAGVIQSPRHLIKEKRETATLKCYPIPRHDTVYWYQQGPGQDPQFLISFYEKMQSDKGSIPDRFSAQQFSDYHSELNMSSLELGDSALYFCASSLVTLAGVGTDTQYFGPGTRLTVL.

The rearrangement uses TRBV2 and TRBJ2-5; 8 bases are a match to TRBD1. The germline V gene encodes CDR1 SNHLY and CDR2 FYNNEI. The V and J ends lost 4 bases and 4 bases, in that order; junction bases with no gene match: 2. CDR3 size: 13 residues. In DNA form, the CDR3 reads TGTGCCAGCAGTGGGGACAGGCCAGAGACCCAGTACTTC. It encodes CASSGDRPETQYF.